Listed below are T cell receptor beta chains from one sample, sequenced in a study of shared clonotypes between healthy human individuals. Clones were read by immunoSEQ multiplex PCR, and TCRdb kept only the in-frame ones, dropping some. The data show around 750,000 clones, about 74% seen once. Sequenced material: memory CD4+ T cells sorted from blood. The receptors here all came from a woman in her thirties in good health. Both conserved end residues are part of each CDR3. D genes are given only for firm matches. Clone size, where shown, is once, few, many, or a class for clones that have expanded.

v_gene	d_gene	abundance	j_gene	len	CDR3nt	CDR3aa
TRBV28	-	-	TRBJ2-7	13	TGTGCCAGCAGTAGAGGGGGGACCTACGAGCAGTACTTC	CASSRGGTYEQYF
TRBV7-3	TRBD2	-	TRBJ2-1	16	TGTGCCAGCAGCTTATGGACTAGCGGGATTCAAAAAGAGCAGTTCTTC	CASSLWTSGIQKEQFF
TRBV19	-	few	TRBJ2-7	13	TGTGCCAGTAGTATAGACGGGAGAATGGGGCAGTACTTC	CASSIDGRMGQYF
TRBV28	-	-	TRBJ1-1	17	TGTGCCAGCCACAACGCGCCAGAGACGGGGATGAACACTGAAGCTTTCTTT	CASHNAPETGMNTEAFF
TRBV20-1	-	-	TRBJ2-3	11	TGCAGTGCTCGTCGTGATGGCCCGCAGTATTTT	CSARRDGPQYF
TRBV7-9	-	-	TRBJ1-4	14	TGTGCCAGCAGCCCGGCCAGGGCTAATGAAAAACTGTTTTTT	CASSPARANEKLFF
TRBV19	TRBD1	-	TRBJ1-5	15	TGTGCCAGTAGTATTGACAGGGGAAGCAATCAGCCCCAGCATTTT	CASSIDRGSNQPQHF
TRBV7-9	TRBD2	many	TRBJ2-7	15	TGTGCCAGCAGCCCTAGCGGGAGGCTCTCCGGCGAGCAGTACTTC	CASSPSGRLSGEQYF
TRBV28	TRBD2	-	TRBJ2-3	16	TGTGCCAGCAGTTCACTAGCGGGGGGGTACACAGATACGCAGTATTTT	CASSSLAGGYTDTQYF
TRBV6-1	-	-	TRBJ1-2	11	TGTGCCAGCACCAAACAGTATGGCTACACCTTC	CASTKQYGYTF
TRBV2	-	-	TRBJ2-2	13	TGTGCCAGCAGTGAGGGGTACACCGGGGAGCTGTTTTTT	CASSEGYTGELFF
TRBV4-1	TRBD1	once	TRBJ2-7	16	TGCGCCAGCAGCCAAGATCTGGGACAGGCTTCCTACGAGCAGTACTTC	CASSQDLGQASYEQYF
TRBV5-1	TRBD2	-	TRBJ2-7	16	TGCGCCAGCAAGACTAGCGGGAGTATATTCACCTACGAGCAGTACTTC	CASKTSGSIFTYEQYF
TRBV4-1	-	-	TRBJ1-2	15	TGCGCCAGCAGCCCTCATTTGGACAGCCTCTATGGCTACACCTTC	CASSPHLDSLYGYTF